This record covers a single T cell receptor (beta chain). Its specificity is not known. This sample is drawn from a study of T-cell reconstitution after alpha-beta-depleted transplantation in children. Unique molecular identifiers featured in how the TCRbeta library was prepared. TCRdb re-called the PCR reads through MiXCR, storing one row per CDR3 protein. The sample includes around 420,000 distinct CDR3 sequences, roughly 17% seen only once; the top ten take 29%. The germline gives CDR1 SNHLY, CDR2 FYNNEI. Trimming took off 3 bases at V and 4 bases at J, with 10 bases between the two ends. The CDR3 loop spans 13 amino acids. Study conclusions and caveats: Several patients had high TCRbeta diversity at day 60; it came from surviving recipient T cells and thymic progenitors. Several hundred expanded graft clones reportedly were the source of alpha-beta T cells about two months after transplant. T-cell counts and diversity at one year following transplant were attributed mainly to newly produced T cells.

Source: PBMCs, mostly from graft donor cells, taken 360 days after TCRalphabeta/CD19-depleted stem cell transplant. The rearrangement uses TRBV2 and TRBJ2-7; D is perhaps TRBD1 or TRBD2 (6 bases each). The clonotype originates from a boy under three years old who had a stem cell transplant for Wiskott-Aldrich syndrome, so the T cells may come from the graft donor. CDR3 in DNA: TGTGCCAGCAGTGACTCGGGGGCTTACGAGCAGTACTTC. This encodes CASSDSGAYEQYF.